Listed here are 8 T cell receptor beta chains from one sample, sequenced in a study of blood T cell repertoires in COVID-19. Profiled with immunoSEQ multiplex PCR; TCRdb holds only in-frame clones, not every one. The sample has roughly 100,000 clones, roughly nine tenths seen once. The sequenced material came from peripheral blood. Every receptor here comes from a human donor in a cohort sampled during active COVID-19.

A single count supports this clone. The chain recombines TRBV6-1 with TRBJ2-7; TRBD2 agrees at 9 bases. This CDR3 has 15 amino acids. The trim removed 3 bases at V and 6 bases at J, leaving 9 bases unmatched. Germline V gene data show CDR1 as MNHNS and CDR2 as SASEGT. CDR3 in amino acids: CASSDIPGLASEQYF. CDR3 bases: TGTGCCAGCAGTGATATCCCGGGACTAGCAAGCGAGCAGTACTTC.

The chain has TRBV4-1 and TRBJ2-1; possibly TRBD1 for D (5 bases). This CDR3 is 15 amino acids long. V gave up 0 bases and J gave up 5 bases, with 11 bases separating them. Germline-derived CDR1 and CDR2 are MGHRA and YSYEKL. CDR3 protein: CASSQEGLTNNEQFF. The CDR3 coding sequence is TGCGCCAGCAGCCAAGAGGGGCTTACCAACAATGAGCAGTTCTTC.

V is TRBV5-6 and J is TRBJ1-5, with a weak D call TRBD1 (6 bases). This CDR3 comprises 14 residues. CDR1 is SGHDT, CDR2 YYEEEE, per germline. V gave up 6 bases and J gave up 6 bases, with 16 bases separating them. This chain's CDR3 is CASTSRGGGQPQHF. CDR3 DNA sequence: TGTGCCAGCACGAGTCGGGGGGGCGGTCAGCCCCAGCATTTT.

This rearrangement joins TRBV3-1 (or the pseudogene TRBV3-2) to TRBJ2-5, with 12 bases that match TRBD2. Germline CDR1 is LGHDT and CDR2 is YNNKEL (reference sequence). The CDR3 has 15 amino acids. The V and J ends lost 4 bases and 5 bases, in that order; junction bases with no gene match: 5. CDR3 sequence reads: CASSPGLAGFETQYF. For the CDR3, the DNA is TGTGCCAGCAGCCCCGGACTAGCGGGATTCGAGACCCAGTACTTC.

The chain uses TRBV7-8 and TRBJ2-5; D gene uncertain. Germline V CDR1 and CDR2: SGHVS, FQNEAQ. The CDR3 runs to 13 residues. Deletions cut 2 bases from V and 5 bases from J, with 9 bases between. The CDR3 spells CASSLHTPETQYF. The CDR3 DNA reads TGTGCCAGCAGCTTACACACCCCCGAGACCCAGTACTTC. The full variable domain, in which reference TRBV7-8 and TRBJ2-5 provide the parts outside the CDR3, is GAGVSQSPRYKVAKRGQDVALRCDPISGHVSLFWYQQALGQGPEFLTYFQNEAQLDKSGLPSDRFFAERPEGSVSTLKIQRTQQEDSAVYLCASSLHTPETQYFGPGTRLLVL.

The V call is TRBV7-9, the J call TRBJ2-7, with 9 nucleotides matching TRBD1. The V segment lost 1 base and the J segment 13 bases; nucleotides outside the gene matches: 8. CDR3 size: 13 residues. Germline CDR1 SEHNR, CDR2 FQNEAQ (reference sequence). The CDR3 loop reads CASSLGGQGYGYF. Written as DNA, the CDR3 is TGTGCCAGCAGCTTAGGGGGACAGGGTTACGGCTACTTC.

This clone was counted a few times. This chain joins TRBV6-2 or TRBV6-3 and TRBJ1-2; D gene unclear. The CDR3 consists of 12 residues. Germline lookup yields CDR1 MNHEY and CDR2 SVGEGT. V was shortened by 5 bases and J by 8 bases, with 12 bases between the two germline ends. The CDR3 loop reads CASSGRSAGYTF. The CDR3 region has the DNA TGTGCCAGCAGTGGCAGGTCGGCCGGCTACACCTTC.

The chain combines TRBV9 with TRBJ1-1; D remains ambiguous. The CDR3 length is 13 residues. The germline gives CDR1 SGDLS, CDR2 YYNGEE. The V end was cut by 8 bases, the J end by 1 base, with 12 bases between. The CDR3 bases are TGTGCCAGTTACCCCCGACAGAACACTGAAGCTTTCTTT. It is translated as CASYPRQNTEAFF.